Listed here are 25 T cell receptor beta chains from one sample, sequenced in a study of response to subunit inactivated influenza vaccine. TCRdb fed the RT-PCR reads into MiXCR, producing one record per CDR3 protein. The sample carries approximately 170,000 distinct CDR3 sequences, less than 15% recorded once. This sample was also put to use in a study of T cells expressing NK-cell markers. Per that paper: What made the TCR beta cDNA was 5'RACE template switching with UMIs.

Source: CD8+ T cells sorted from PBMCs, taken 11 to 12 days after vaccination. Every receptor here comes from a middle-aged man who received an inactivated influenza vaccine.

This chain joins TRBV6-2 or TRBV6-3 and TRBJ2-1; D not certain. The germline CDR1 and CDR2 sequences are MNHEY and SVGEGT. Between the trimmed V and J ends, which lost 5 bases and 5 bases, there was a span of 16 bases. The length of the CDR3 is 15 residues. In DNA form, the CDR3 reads TGTGCCAGCAGTGCCGGAAAAATAGGGAACAATGAGCAGTTCTTC. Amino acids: CASSAGKIGNNEQFF.

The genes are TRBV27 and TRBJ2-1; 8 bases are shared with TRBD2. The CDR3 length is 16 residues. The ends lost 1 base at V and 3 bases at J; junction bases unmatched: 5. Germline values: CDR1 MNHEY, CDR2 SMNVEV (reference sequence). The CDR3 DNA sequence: TGTGCCAGCAGTTTATTGGCCGGGGGGGGCTACAATGAGCAGTTCTTC. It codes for CASSLLAGGGYNEQFF.

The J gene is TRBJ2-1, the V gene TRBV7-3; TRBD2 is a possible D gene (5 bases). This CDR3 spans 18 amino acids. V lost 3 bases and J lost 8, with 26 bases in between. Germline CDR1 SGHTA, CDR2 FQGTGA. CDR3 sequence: CASSFKMSAGMEFDEQFF. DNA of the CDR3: TGTGCCAGCAGCTTTAAAATGAGCGCGGGTATGGAATTCGATGAGCAGTTCTTC.

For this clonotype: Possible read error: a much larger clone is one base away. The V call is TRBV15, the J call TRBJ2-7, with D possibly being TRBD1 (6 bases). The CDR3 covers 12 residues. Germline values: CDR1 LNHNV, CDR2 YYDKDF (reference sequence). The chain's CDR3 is CAISSLRGTLFF. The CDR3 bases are TGTGCCATCAGCAGTCTTAGGGGGACATTATTCTTC.

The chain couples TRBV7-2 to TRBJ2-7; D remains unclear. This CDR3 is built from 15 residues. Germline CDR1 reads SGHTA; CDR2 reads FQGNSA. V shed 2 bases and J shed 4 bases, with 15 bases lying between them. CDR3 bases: TGTGCCAGCAGCTTAAGTCCCTTGGGTGCTTACGAGCAGTACTTC. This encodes CASSLSPLGAYEQYF.

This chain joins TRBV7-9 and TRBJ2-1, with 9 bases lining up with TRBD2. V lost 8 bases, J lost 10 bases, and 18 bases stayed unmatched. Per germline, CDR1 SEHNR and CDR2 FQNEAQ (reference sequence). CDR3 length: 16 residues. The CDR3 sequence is CASEPSSGRSQWEQFF. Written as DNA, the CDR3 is TGTGCCAGCGAACCCTCGAGCGGGAGGTCCCAGTGGGAGCAGTTCTTC.

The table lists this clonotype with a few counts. The CDR3 sequence is CASGGPPGPDTQYF. CDR3 sequence (DNA): TGTGCCAGCGGGGGCCCCCCCGGGCCAGATACGCAGTATTTT. V is TRBV3-1 and J is TRBJ2-3, with D perhaps matching TRBD1 (6 bases). The CDR3 runs 14 residues. V was trimmed by 8 bases and J by 4 bases, leaving 16 bases between them. Per germline, CDR1 LGHDT and CDR2 YNNKEL (reference sequence).

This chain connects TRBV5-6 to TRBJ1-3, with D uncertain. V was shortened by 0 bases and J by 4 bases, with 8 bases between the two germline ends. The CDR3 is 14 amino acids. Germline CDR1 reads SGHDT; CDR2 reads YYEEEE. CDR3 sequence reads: CASSLGRHGNTIYF. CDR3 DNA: TGTGCCAGCAGCTTGGGACGGCACGGAAACACCATATATTTT.

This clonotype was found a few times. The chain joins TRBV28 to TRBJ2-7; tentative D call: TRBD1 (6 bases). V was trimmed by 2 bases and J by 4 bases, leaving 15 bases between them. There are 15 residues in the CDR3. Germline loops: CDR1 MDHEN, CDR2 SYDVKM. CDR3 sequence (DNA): TGTGCCAGCAGTTTAGATCCCGGGACACGATACGAGCAGTACTTC. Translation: CASSLDPGTRYEQYF.

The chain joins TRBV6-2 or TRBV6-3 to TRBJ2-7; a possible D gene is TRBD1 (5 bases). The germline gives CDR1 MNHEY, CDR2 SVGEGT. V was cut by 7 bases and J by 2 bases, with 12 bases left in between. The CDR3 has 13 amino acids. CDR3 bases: TGTGCCAGCAAGTTTCAGGGCACCTACGAGCAGTACTTC. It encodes CASKFQGTYEQYF.

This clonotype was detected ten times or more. In nucleotides, the CDR3 is TGTGCCAGCAGTTTCCGGGGAGACACCGGGGAGCTGTTTTTT. It specifies CASSFRGDTGELFF. The chain combines TRBV12-3 or TRBV12-4 with TRBJ2-2, with D maybe TRBD2 (5 bases). The V gene lost 3 bases and the J gene lost 3 bases, with 8 bases spanning the gap. This CDR3 contains 14 residues.

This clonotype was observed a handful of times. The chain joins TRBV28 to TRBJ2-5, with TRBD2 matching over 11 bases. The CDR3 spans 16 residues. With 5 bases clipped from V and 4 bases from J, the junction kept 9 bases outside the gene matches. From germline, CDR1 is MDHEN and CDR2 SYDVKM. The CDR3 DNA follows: TGTGCCAGCAGTCTATCATATGGACTAGCGGGAGAGACCCAGTACTTC. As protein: CASSLSYGLAGETQYF.

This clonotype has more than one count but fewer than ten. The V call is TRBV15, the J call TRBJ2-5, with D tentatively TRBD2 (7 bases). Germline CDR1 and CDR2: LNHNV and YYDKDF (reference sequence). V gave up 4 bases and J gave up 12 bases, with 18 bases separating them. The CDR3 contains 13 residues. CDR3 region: CATSTTAGGLEYF. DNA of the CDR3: TGTGCCACCAGCACCACCGCCGGGGGGCTTGAGTACTTC.

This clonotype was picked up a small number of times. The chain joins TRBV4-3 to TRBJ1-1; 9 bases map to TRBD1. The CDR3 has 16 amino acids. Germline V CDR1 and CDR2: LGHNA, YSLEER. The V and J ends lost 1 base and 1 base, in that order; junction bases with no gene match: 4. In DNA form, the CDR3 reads TGCGCCAGCAGCCAAGGGATACAGGGGGCGAACACTGAAGCTTTCTTT. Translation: CASSQGIQGANTEAFF.

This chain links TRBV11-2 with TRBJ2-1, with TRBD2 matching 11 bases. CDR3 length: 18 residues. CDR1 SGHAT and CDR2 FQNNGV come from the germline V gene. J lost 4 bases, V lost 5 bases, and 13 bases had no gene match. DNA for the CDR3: TGTGCCAGCAGCCAGGAATCACCGGGACTAGCGGTTTACAATGAGCAGTTCTTC. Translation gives CASSQESPGLAVYNEQFF.

CDR3 in amino acids: CASSQFAGDLEKLFF. CDR3 DNA: TGTGCCAGCAGCCAATTCGCAGGGGATCTTGAAAAACTGTTTTTT. The chain combines TRBV14 with TRBJ1-4; D might be TRBD1 (6 bases). The germline gives CDR1 SGHDN, CDR2 FVKESK. The CDR3 has 15 amino acids. The V end lost 2 bases, the J end lost 7 bases, and 14 bases lay between the germline ends.

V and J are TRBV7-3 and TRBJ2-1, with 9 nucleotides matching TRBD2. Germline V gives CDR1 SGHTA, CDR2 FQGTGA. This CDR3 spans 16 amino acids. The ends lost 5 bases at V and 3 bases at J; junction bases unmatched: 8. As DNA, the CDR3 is TGTGCCAGCAGCGTGGGCGCACTAGCGGGCTACAATGAGCAGTTCTTC. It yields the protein CASSVGALAGYNEQFF.

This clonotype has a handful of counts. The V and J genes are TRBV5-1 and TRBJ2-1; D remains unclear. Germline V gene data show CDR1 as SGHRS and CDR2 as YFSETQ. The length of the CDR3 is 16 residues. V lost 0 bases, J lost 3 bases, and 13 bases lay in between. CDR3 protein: CASSLARIAVYNEQFF. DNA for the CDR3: TGCGCCAGCAGCTTGGCCAGGATAGCAGTCTACAATGAGCAGTTCTTC.

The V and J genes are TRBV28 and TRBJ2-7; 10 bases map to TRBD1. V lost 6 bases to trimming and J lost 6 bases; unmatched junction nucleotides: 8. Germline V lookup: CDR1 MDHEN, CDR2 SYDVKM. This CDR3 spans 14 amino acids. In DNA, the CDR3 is TGTGCCAGCAGAGGGGGGACAGGGGCGGCCGAGCAGTACTTC. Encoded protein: CASRGGTGAAEQYF.

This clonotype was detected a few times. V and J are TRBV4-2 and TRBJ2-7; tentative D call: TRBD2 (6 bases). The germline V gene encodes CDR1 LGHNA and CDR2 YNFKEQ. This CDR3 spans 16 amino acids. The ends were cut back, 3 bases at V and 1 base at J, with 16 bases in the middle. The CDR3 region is CASSHQPGVASYEQYF. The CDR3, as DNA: TGTGCCAGCAGCCACCAACCGGGAGTCGCGTCCTACGAGCAGTACTTC.

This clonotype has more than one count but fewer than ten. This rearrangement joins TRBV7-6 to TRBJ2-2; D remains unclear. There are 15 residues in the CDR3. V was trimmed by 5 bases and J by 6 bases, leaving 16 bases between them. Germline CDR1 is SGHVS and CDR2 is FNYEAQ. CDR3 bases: TGTGCCAGCAGCATCGAGCCGGGTCTCCCCGGGGAGCTGTTTTTT. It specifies CASSIEPGLPGELFF.

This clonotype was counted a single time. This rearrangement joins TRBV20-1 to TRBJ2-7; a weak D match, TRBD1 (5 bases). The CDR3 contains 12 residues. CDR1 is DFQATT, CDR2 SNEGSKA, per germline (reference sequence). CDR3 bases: TGCATTGTCCCGGACAAGCCCTACGAGCAGTACTTC. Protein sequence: CIVPDKPYEQYF.

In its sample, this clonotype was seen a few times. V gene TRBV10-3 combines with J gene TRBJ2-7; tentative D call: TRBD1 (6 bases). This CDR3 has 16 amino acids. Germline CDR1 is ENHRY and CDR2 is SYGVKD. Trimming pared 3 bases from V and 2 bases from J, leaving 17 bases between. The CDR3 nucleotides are TGTGCCATCAGTGACCCGACAGGCCAGGAGGCCTACGAGCAGTACTTC. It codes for CAISDPTGQEAYEQYF.

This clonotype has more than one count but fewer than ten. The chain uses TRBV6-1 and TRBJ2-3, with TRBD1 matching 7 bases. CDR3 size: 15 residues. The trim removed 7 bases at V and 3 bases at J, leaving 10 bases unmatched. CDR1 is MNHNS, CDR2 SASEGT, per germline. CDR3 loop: CASNPRDSQTDTQYF. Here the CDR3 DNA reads TGTGCCAGCAACCCCCGGGACAGCCAAACAGATACGCAGTATTTT.

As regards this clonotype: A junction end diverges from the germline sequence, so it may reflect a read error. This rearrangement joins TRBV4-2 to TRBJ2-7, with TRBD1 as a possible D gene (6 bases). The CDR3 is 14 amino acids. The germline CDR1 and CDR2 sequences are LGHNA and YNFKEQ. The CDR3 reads CASSPGTLSCEQYF. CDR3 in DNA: TGTGCCAGCAGCCCGGGGACACTCTCCTGCGAGCAGTACTTC.